This T cell receptor (beta chain) was profiled in a study of blood T cell repertoires in COVID-19. Assay used: immunoSEQ multiplex PCR; TCRdb lists only in-frame clones, some missing. In the table there are a few hundred thousand clones, 90% of which are singletons. The source material was PBMCs or T cells enriched from blood (not recorded which). The source of this sequence is a woman aged 18-29 years with acute COVID-19.

This chain's CDR3 is CASSSRTSGHPYEQYF. CDR3 bases: TGTGCCAGCAGTTCCCGGACTAGCGGGCATCCCTACGAGCAGTACTTC. The chain is built from TRBV27 and TRBJ2-7; 11 nucleotides match TRBD2. V trimming: 4 bases; J trimming: 2 bases; junction bases outside the gene matches: 7. The V gene's germline CDR1 is MNHEY and CDR2 SMNVEV (reference sequence). This CDR3 spans 16 amino acids.